A single sample gave rise to the 29 T cell receptor beta chains below, sequenced in a study of T cell repertoires in cytomegalovirus infection. TCRdb ran MiXCR on the reads and lists one entry per CDR3 protein. The table has approximately 470,000 distinct CDR3 sequences, about 44% seen once; the top ten hold about 39%. No antigen is known for these receptors. This material consisted of cultured PBMCs, taken from culture after CMV antigen stimulation. These receptors were obtained from a human donor in good health (CMV status not recorded). Some clones in this sample may be carry-over from other donors' samples.

V is TRBV12-3 or TRBV12-4 and J is TRBJ1-1; D is unresolved. CDR3 size: 14 residues. Deletions cut 4 bases from V and 1 base from J, with 10 bases between. DNA of the CDR3: TGTGCCAGCAGTTATCGGCAGCAGAACACTGAAGCTTTCTTT. It codes for CASSYRQQNTEAFF.

This chain uses TRBV10-3 with TRBJ2-1; 11 bases are a match to TRBD2. There are 14 residues in the CDR3. Germline loops: CDR1 ENHRY, CDR2 SYGVKD. V shed 8 bases, J shed 5 bases, and the junction held 5 bases outside the gene matches. Here the CDR3 reads CAIRGLADNNEQFF. CDR3 nucleotide sequence: TGTGCCATCCGGGGACTAGCGGATAACAATGAGCAGTTCTTC.

The rearrangement joins TRBV5-4 to TRBJ1-3; 7 bases match TRBD1. The CDR3 loop spans 16 amino acids. CDR1 SGHNT and CDR2 YYREEE come from the germline V gene (reference sequence). With 7 bases clipped from V and 0 bases from J, the junction kept 10 bases outside the gene matches. CDR3 sequence reads: CASPWTGGNSGNTIYF. CDR3 coding DNA: TGTGCCAGCCCATGGACAGGAGGGAACTCTGGAAACACCATATATTTT. Based on the CDR3 plus reference TRBV5-4 and TRBJ1-3, the full variable domain is ETGVTQSPTHLIKTRGQQVTLRCSSQSGHNTVSWYQQALGQGPQFIFQYYREEENGRGNFPPRFSGLQFPNYSSELNVNALELDDSALYLCASPWTGGNSGNTIYFGEGSWLTVV.

This sequence joins TRBV6-5 and TRBJ1-5; possible D gene TRBD1, 5 bases. Germline CDR1 reads MNHEY; CDR2 reads SVGAGI. This CDR3 spans 13 amino acids. Trimming took off 6 bases at V and 5 bases at J, with 11 bases between the two ends. The CDR3 nucleotides read TGTGCCAGCAGAAAGGGAGGGGATCAGCCCCAGCATTTT. Its protein product is CASRKGGDQPQHF.

The sample holds many counts of this clonotype. This chain joins TRBV7-2 and TRBJ2-3; D may be TRBD1 (6 bases). CDR3 length: 16 residues. The germline V and J ends were trimmed by 2 bases and 6 bases, with 18 bases remaining between them. CDR1 and CDR2 from the germline V gene are SGHTA and FQGNSA. The chain's CDR3 is CASSLQGQATRDTQYF. The CDR3 nucleotides read TGTGCCAGCAGCTTACAGGGGCAGGCCACCCGGGATACGCAGTATTTT. The complete variable domain, with remaining parts taken from reference TRBV7-2 and TRBJ2-3, reads GAGVSQSPSNKVTEKGKDVELRCDPISGHTALYWYRQSLGQGLEFLIYFQGNSAPDKSGLPSDRFSAERTGGSVSTLTIQRTQQEDSAVYLCASSLQGQATRDTQYFGPGTRLTVL.

This chain joins TRBV18 and TRBJ2-7, with 11 bases matching TRBD2. V trimming: 3 bases; J trimming: 7 bases; junction bases outside the gene matches: 20. Germline lookup yields CDR1 KGHSH and CDR2 LQKENI. The CDR3 consists of 19 residues. In DNA, the CDR3 is TGTGCCAGCTCACCTTCCCCCGGGACTAGCGGACCCTACGATGGTGAGCAGTACTTC. Encoded protein: CASSPSPGTSGPYDGEQYF.

This chain uses TRBV6-1 with TRBJ2-5; tentatively, D is TRBD1 (5 bases). V was pared by 3 bases and J by 4 bases, with 12 bases between. The CDR3 runs 14 residues. The germline V gene encodes CDR1 MNHNS and CDR2 SASEGT. The CDR3 is CASSDSGLTETQYF. The CDR3 DNA reads TGTGCCAGCAGTGACTCAGGGTTGACAGAGACCCAGTACTTC.

This chain uses TRBV20-1 with TRBJ1-1; D remains unclear. Germline V gene sequence: CDR1 DFQATT, CDR2 SNEGSKA (reference sequence). Trimming removed 6 bases from V and 0 bases from J, with 17 bases in between. This CDR3 spans 15 amino acids. The CDR3 sequence is CSASPGNLMNTEAFF. The CDR3 DNA follows: TGCAGTGCAAGTCCTGGGAATTTAATGAACACTGAAGCTTTCTTT.

The chain has TRBV9 and TRBJ1-1; D is undetermined. V was cut by 0 bases and J by 6 bases, with 15 bases left in between. The length of the CDR3 is 15 residues. Germline loops: CDR1 SGDLS, CDR2 YYNGEE. The CDR3 loop reads CASSVDKGGFAEAFF. DNA of the CDR3: TGTGCCAGCAGCGTAGATAAAGGAGGGTTTGCTGAAGCTTTCTTT.

This chain joins TRBV7-9 and TRBJ2-2; 7 nucleotides agree with TRBD2. V was pared by 5 bases and J by 6 bases, with 12 bases of the junction left unmatched. Germline V gene sequence: CDR1 SEHNR, CDR2 FQNEAQ (reference sequence). The CDR3 consists of 16 residues. The CDR3: CASSPLRGSSSGELFF. The CDR3 DNA follows: TGTGCCAGCAGCCCCCTTCGCGGGAGCAGCTCCGGGGAGCTGTTTTTT.

Here the CDR3 reads CATSRAKGPQHF. Here the CDR3 DNA reads TGTGCCACCAGCAGAGCCAAGGGGCCCCAGCATTTT. This chain uses TRBV15 with TRBJ1-5; D is uncertain. Germline CDR1 LNHNV, CDR2 YYDKDF (reference sequence). The V end was cut by 1 base, the J end by 9 bases, with 7 bases between. This CDR3 region has 12 residues.

The rearrangement links TRBV15 to TRBJ2-3; the D gene could be TRBD1 or TRBD2 (6 bases each). Trimming removed 1 base at V and 0 bases at J, with 11 bases between. The germline CDR1 and CDR2 sequences are LNHNV and YYDKDF (reference sequence). The CDR3 runs 16 residues. The CDR3 loop reads CATSRAEGGSTDTQYF. DNA of the CDR3: TGTGCCACCAGCAGAGCGGAGGGGGGTAGCACAGATACGCAGTATTTT.

This clonotype was seen only a few times. V is TRBV10-3 and J is TRBJ2-6; 10 positions match TRBD2. The CDR3 runs 16 residues. Germline V gene lookup returns CDR1 ENHRY and CDR2 SYGVKD. V dropped 10 bases and J dropped 0; count of bases not matched to a gene: 6. CDR3 residues: CATEAGGVSGANVLTF. The CDR3 DNA reads TGTGCCACCGAAGCGGGGGGGGTCTCTGGGGCCAACGTCCTGACTTTC.

V and J are TRBV7-3 and TRBJ1-4; 9 bases match TRBD1. The CDR3 extends over 21 amino acids. Trimming at V came to 2 bases and at J to 3 bases, leaving 19 bases not matched to a gene. Germline CDR1 reads SGHTA; CDR2 reads FQGTGA. The CDR3 region has the DNA TGTGCCAGCAGCTTAGGTCAAATGCGGACAGGGGTGTTTGCGGCTAATGAAAAACTGTTTTTT. Its translation is CASSLGQMRTGVFAANEKLFF.

In its sample, this clonotype was seen many times. This chain uses TRBV7-2 with TRBJ1-5; 9 positions match TRBD1. Unmatched junction bases numbered 5, after V lost 8 bases and J lost 6 bases. Germline V gene sequence: CDR1 SGHTA, CDR2 FQGNSA. This CDR3 comprises 13 residues. The CDR3 spells CASAGTGSQPQHF. For the CDR3, the DNA is TGTGCCAGCGCCGGGACAGGGAGTCAGCCCCAGCATTTT.

The chain couples TRBV7-8 to TRBJ1-2; D is perhaps TRBD1 (6 bases). The CDR3 extends over 13 amino acids. Germline loops: CDR1 SGHVS, CDR2 FQNEAQ. Trimming shortened V by 5 bases and J by 3 bases, and 10 bases separated the two germline ends. The CDR3 sequence: CASSTGRDYGYTF. The CDR3 nucleotides are TGTGCCAGCAGCACAGGGAGAGACTATGGCTACACCTTC.

The CDR3 nucleotides are TGTGCCAGCAGCTTAGCGTTCGGCAGGGGGCAGGACGAGCAGTACTTC. It encodes CASSLAFGRGQDEQYF. V and J are TRBV7-9 and TRBJ2-7; 8 bases align to TRBD1. CDR3 length equals 16 residues. CDR1 is SEHNR and CDR2 is FQNEAQ in the germline V gene (reference sequence). Unmatched junction bases numbered 9, after V lost 0 bases and J lost 5 bases.

The chain uses TRBV2 and TRBJ1-1; 8 nucleotides align to TRBD1. CDR3 length: 13 residues. V shed 7 bases and J 4 bases; nucleotides not matched to a gene: 5. CDR1 is SNHLY, CDR2 FYNNEI, per germline. CDR3 amino acids: CASNFDRGTEAFF. CDR3 bases: TGTGCCAGCAATTTCGACAGGGGCACTGAAGCTTTCTTT.

In its sample, this clonotype was seen once. The chain recombines TRBV7-8 with TRBJ2-1; 9 bases map to TRBD2. V lost 6 bases, J lost 1 base, and 10 bases stayed unmatched. The CDR3 extends over 17 amino acids. Germline V lookup: CDR1 SGHVS, CDR2 FQNEAQ. DNA for the CDR3: TGTGCCAGCAGGCCCGCGGGAGGGGAGAAATCCTACAATGAGCAGTTCTTC. Protein: CASRPAGGEKSYNEQFF.

This clonotype was counted between two and nine times. The chain combines TRBV7-8 with TRBJ2-1, with 8 bases identical to TRBD1. The V gene end was trimmed by 10 bases and the J gene end by 7 bases; junction bases not matched to a gene: 12. This CDR3 is built from 14 residues. The germline CDR1 and CDR2 sequences are SGHVS and FQNEAQ. CDR3 amino acids: CATRDRGLLNEQFF. CDR3 sequence (DNA): TGTGCCACGAGAGACAGGGGTTTGTTGAATGAGCAGTTCTTC.

V is TRBV7-2 and J is TRBJ2-3; 8 nucleotides align to TRBD1. The CDR3 contains 15 residues. J lost 0 bases, V lost 5 bases, and 4 bases had no gene match. CDR1 SGHTA and CDR2 FQGNSA come from the germline V gene. The CDR3: CASSGDRSSTDTQYF. Here the CDR3 DNA reads TGTGCCAGCAGCGGGGACAGGTCTAGCACAGATACGCAGTATTTT.

The table lists this clonotype with a few counts. The rearrangement uses TRBV7-2 and TRBJ2-7; possibly TRBD2 for D (7 bases). The CDR3 runs 16 residues. Germline lookup yields CDR1 SGHTA and CDR2 FQGNSA. The V gene lost 5 bases and the J gene lost 3 bases, with 20 bases spanning the gap. The CDR3 nucleotides are TGTGCCAGCAGCCGGGGAGGGGGGGCAGGGATCTACGAGCAGTACTTC. Encoded protein: CASSRGGGAGIYEQYF.

The chain couples TRBV2 to TRBJ1-6; D uncertain. Germline assignment: CDR1 SNHLY and CDR2 FYNNEI. The V and J ends lost 6 bases and 5 bases respectively, with 17 bases between them. The CDR3 covers 16 residues. The CDR3 DNA reads as TGTGCCAGCAGCCTCGGGAGTCTTCTGAATAATTCACCCCTCCACTTT. Protein: CASSLGSLLNNSPLHF.

The chain combines TRBV19 with TRBJ2-7; either TRBD1 or TRBD2 may supply D (6 bases each). The V gene lost 6 bases and the J gene lost 4 bases, with 19 bases spanning the gap. CDR3 length: 15 amino acids. Germline-derived CDR1 and CDR2 are LNHDA and SQIVND (reference sequence). This CDR3 is CASSRDNQGGYEQYF. CDR3 DNA: TGTGCCAGTAGCAGGGACAATCAGGGAGGATACGAGCAGTACTTC. The complete variable domain, with remaining parts taken from reference TRBV19 and TRBJ2-7, reads DGGITQSPKYLFRKEGQNVTLSCEQNLNHDAMYWYRQDPGQGLRLIYYSQIVNDFQKGDIAEGYSVSREKKESFPLTVTSAQKNPTAFYLCASSRDNQGGYEQYFGPGTRLTVT.

The chain employs TRBV27 and TRBJ2-7; 10 nucleotides align to TRBD1. Per germline, CDR1 MNHEY and CDR2 SMNVEV (reference sequence). The CDR3 has 16 residues. V lost 5 bases and J lost 0; bases outside the gene matches: 7. CDR3: CASSPDGTGDSYEQYF. In DNA form, the CDR3 reads TGTGCCAGCAGTCCCGACGGGACAGGGGACTCCTACGAGCAGTACTTC.

The CDR3 protein is CASSYDPGLASEQFF. CDR3 bases: TGTGCCAGCAGTTACGATCCGGGACTAGCCTCCGAGCAGTTCTTC. The rearrangement links TRBV6-5 to TRBJ2-1; 9 bases are shared with TRBD2. Trimming took 2 bases from V and 10 from J; bases not matched to a gene: 9. The CDR3 covers 15 residues. CDR1 is MNHEY, CDR2 SVGAGI, per germline.

This clonotype was seen a handful of times. The genes are TRBV6-1 and TRBJ2-5; 8 bases match TRBD2. This CDR3 contains 18 residues. CDR1 and CDR2 from the germline V gene are MNHNS and SASEGT. Losses at the gene ends were 6 bases for V and 7 bases for J; bases not matched to a gene: 22. CDR3 nucleotides: TGTGCCAGCAGACCCCCGGGGAGCGGGGGTCACCGGGGGGGGACCCAGTACTTC. This translates into CASRPPGSGGHRGGTQYF.

The chain has TRBV20-1 and TRBJ2-7; D is ambiguous. The CDR3 totals 14 residues. CDR1 DFQATT and CDR2 SNEGSKA come from the germline V gene (reference sequence). V was clipped by 0 bases and J by 0 bases, with 9 bases between them. The CDR3 here is CSARDLASSYEQYF. The CDR3 DNA sequence: TGCAGTGCTAGAGATTTGGCCAGCTCCTACGAGCAGTACTTC.

CDR3 bases: TGCGCCAGCAGCCTCAGAAAGGGTGAGCAGTTCTTC. It translates to CASSLRKGEQFF. V and J are TRBV4-1 and TRBJ2-1; the D is unclear. The CDR3 has 12 amino acids. The germline V gene has CDR1 MGHRA and CDR2 YSYEKL. The V gene lost 4 bases and the J gene lost 9 bases, with 10 bases spanning the gap.